The 19 T cell receptor beta chains presented below share a single source sample, sequenced in a study of blood T cell repertoires in COVID-19. Clones were sequenced by immunoSEQ multiplex PCR, and TCRdb holds only the in-frame ones, with some missing. The sample has tens of thousands of clones; 79% are singletons. Sequencing input: peripheral blood. These receptors originate from a human donor in a cohort sampled during active COVID-19.

The rearrangement uses TRBV10-3 and TRBJ2-2; TRBD2 agrees at 10 bases. Germline V gene lookup returns CDR1 ENHRY and CDR2 SYGVKD. This CDR3 is 17 amino acids long. The ends lost 3 bases at V and 1 base at J; junction bases unmatched: 5. The CDR3 loop is CAISEGLAELNTGELFF. The CDR3 DNA reads TGTGCCATCAGTGAAGGACTAGCGGAGCTGAACACCGGGGAGCTGTTTTTT.

This chain uses TRBV4-1 with TRBJ2-2, with D tentatively TRBD1 (6 bases). With 6 bases removed from V and 4 bases from J, the gap between germline ends came to 18 bases. CDR3 length: 16 residues. Germline CDR1 MGHRA, CDR2 YSYEKL. DNA for the CDR3: TGCGCCAGCAGGCCTGTGGGTAGGGACATCACCGGGGAGCTGTTTTTT. Its protein is CASRPVGRDITGELFF.

This clone was seen a single time. This specimen includes other DNA sequences encoding the same CDR3. V gene TRBV28 combines with J gene TRBJ2-1, with TRBD1 as a possible D gene (6 bases). Germline CDR1 reads MDHEN; CDR2 reads SYDVKM. V was clipped by 6 bases and J by 0 bases, with 9 bases between them. The CDR3 runs to 14 residues. The CDR3 sequence is CASSMDSSYNEQFF. The CDR3 DNA sequence: TGTGCCAGCAGCATGGACAGCTCCTACAATGAGCAGTTCTTC.

V and J are TRBV2 and TRBJ1-1; 8 bases map to TRBD1. This CDR3 contains 14 residues. Germline V lookup: CDR1 SNHLY, CDR2 FYNNEI. V was clipped by 6 bases and J by 7 bases; unmatched bases: 10. Here the CDR3 DNA reads TGTGCCAGCAGGGGAAGCAGGGGGCCCAATGAAGCTTTCTTT. Its protein is CASRGSRGPNEAFF.

The rearrangement links TRBV30 to TRBJ2-3; the match to TRBD2 covers 8 bases. The CDR3 loop spans 15 amino acids. The V and J ends lost 0 bases and 3 bases, in that order; junction bases with no gene match: 5. CDR1 is GTSNPN and CDR2 is SVGIG in the germline V gene (reference sequence). In nucleotides, the CDR3 is TGTGCCTGGAGTGTAGCGGGAGTACGAACAGATACGCAGTATTTT. This translates into CAWSVAGVRTDTQYF.

The chain is built from TRBV2 and TRBJ2-1; 8 positions agree with TRBD2. Looked up from germline, CDR1 is SNHLY and CDR2 is FYNNEI. The CDR3 covers 16 residues. J was trimmed by 3 bases and V by 7 bases; bases with no gene match: 11. This CDR3 is CASKGGRIFGYNEQFF. CDR3 sequence (DNA): TGTGCCAGCAAGGGCGGGAGGATTTTTGGCTACAATGAGCAGTTCTTC.

J is TRBJ1-3 and V is TRBV9; D is unresolved. From germline, CDR1 is SGDLS and CDR2 YYNGEE. Trimming took off 8 bases at V and 0 bases at J, with 12 bases between the two ends. There are 14 residues in the CDR3. CDR3 residues: CARQRTSSGNTIYF. In DNA form, the CDR3 reads TGTGCCAGGCAGCGGACGAGCTCTGGAAACACCATATATTTT.

This clone was observed a handful of times. The J gene is TRBJ1-5, the V gene TRBV4-1, with D unclear. The CDR3 extends over 14 amino acids. Trimming removed 7 bases from V and 4 bases from J, with 14 bases in between. CDR1 is MGHRA, CDR2 YSYEKL, per germline. In nucleotides, the CDR3 is TGCGCCAGCAAGGCGGAGGGAGTAAATCAGCCCCAGCATTTT. Amino acid sequence: CASKAEGVNQPQHF.

The rearrangement joins TRBV20-1 to TRBJ2-5; possible D gene TRBD2, 6 bases. The V gene lost 3 bases and the J gene lost 5 bases, with 22 bases spanning the gap. The CDR3 sequence is 16 residues long. Germline CDR1 reads DFQATT; CDR2 reads SNEGSKA (reference sequence). CDR3 nucleotides: TGCAGTGCTAGTTGGGAGGTTATCGGAGAACCGGAGACCCAGTACTTC. Protein product: CSASWEVIGEPETQYF.

The genes are TRBV6-5 and TRBJ2-5; the match to TRBD2 covers 7 bases. The length of the CDR3 is 14 residues. Germline-derived CDR1 and CDR2 are MNHEY and SVGAGI. Trimming removed 2 bases from V and 4 bases from J; junction bases left unmatched: 4. The CDR3: CASSYQGGRETQYF. As DNA, the CDR3 is TGTGCCAGCAGTTACCAGGGAGGGCGAGAGACCCAGTACTTC.

V is TRBV5-1 and J is TRBJ2-1; D unresolved. V was shortened by 0 bases and J by 7 bases, with 5 bases between the two germline ends. CDR1 is SGHRS, CDR2 YFSETQ, per germline. This CDR3 is 12 amino acids long. CDR3 sequence reads: CASSLVTNEQFF. DNA of the CDR3: TGCGCCAGCAGCTTGGTGACAAATGAGCAGTTCTTC. Together with reference TRBV5-1 and TRBJ2-1, the CDR3 gives the full variable domain: KAGVTQTPRYLIKTRGQQVTLSCSPISGHRSVSWYQQTPGQGLQFLFEYFSETQRNKGNFPGRFSGRQFSNSRSEMNVSTLELGDSALYLCASSLVTNEQFFGPGTRLTVL.

V usage is TRBV10-3 and J usage is TRBJ2-7; D possibly corresponds to TRBD2 (5 bases). CDR1 is ENHRY, CDR2 SYGVKD, per germline. Trimming removed 3 bases at V and 2 bases at J, with 8 bases between. The CDR3 sequence is 13 residues long. The CDR3 DNA reads as TGTGCCATCAGTGACGGGGAACCCTACGAGCAGTACTTC. This gives the protein CAISDGEPYEQYF.

The chain is built from TRBV10-3 and TRBJ1-6; 9 nucleotides line up with TRBD1. With 2 bases clipped from V and 7 bases from J, the junction kept 3 bases outside the gene matches. Per germline, CDR1 ENHRY and CDR2 SYGVKD. The length of the CDR3 is 15 residues. CDR3 in amino acids: CAISEMDRGNSPLHF. CDR3 nucleotide sequence: TGTGCCATCAGTGAGATGGACAGGGGAAATTCACCCCTCCACTTT.

The chain recombines TRBV7-9 with TRBJ2-3; 10 bases agree with TRBD1. J was trimmed by 4 bases and V by 5 bases; bases with no gene match: 18. The CDR3 is made up of 19 amino acids. The germline V gene has CDR1 SEHNR and CDR2 FQNEAQ (reference sequence). The CDR3 DNA reads TGTGCCAGCAGCCCCCATGTCCCGGGACAGGGGATGGAAGCAGATACGCAGTATTTT. It is translated as CASSPHVPGQGMEADTQYF.

The chain has TRBV13 and TRBJ2-5; D possibly corresponds to TRBD1 (5 bases). The CDR3 totals 15 residues. The V gene lost 6 bases and the J gene lost 4 bases, with 18 bases spanning the gap. The germline gives CDR1 PRHDT, CDR2 FYEKMQ (reference sequence). CDR3 nucleotides: TGTGCCAGCAGTGGGGCGGATTATGGTCGAGAGACCCAGTACTTC. It is translated as CASSGADYGRETQYF.

In the case of this clone: The same CDR3 can be traced to other DNA sequences in this sample. The CDR3, as DNA: TGCGCCAGCAGCTTTACAGGGGCCGGGGAGCTGTTTTTT. It translates to CASSFTGAGELFF. This chain links TRBV5-1 with TRBJ2-2; 7 nucleotides line up with TRBD1. The V gene's germline CDR1 is SGHRS and CDR2 YFSETQ. This CDR3 spans 13 amino acids. V was clipped by 2 bases and J by 6 bases; unmatched bases: 1.

The chain is built from TRBV7-3 and TRBJ2-3; 7 bases match TRBD1. The CDR3 is made up of 13 amino acids. Trimming removed 4 bases from V and 6 bases from J; junction bases left unmatched: 4. CDR1 is SGHTA and CDR2 is FQGTGA in the germline V gene. The CDR3 region is CASSSRQGDTQYF. The CDR3 nucleotides read TGTGCCAGCAGCTCCCGACAGGGTGATACGCAGTATTTT.

The chain is built from TRBV5-5 and TRBJ2-5; D ambiguous. Germline V gives CDR1 SGHKS, CDR2 YYEKEE (reference sequence). This CDR3 spans 14 amino acids. V was trimmed by 1 base and J by 2 bases, leaving 9 bases between them. CDR3 DNA: TGTGCCAGCAGCTTGCCAACAATACAAGAGACCCAGTACTTC. It translates to CASSLPTIQETQYF.

The rearrangement joins TRBV4-2 to TRBJ2-2, with TRBD1 as a possible D gene (5 bases). The CDR3 has 14 residues. Germline V CDR1 and CDR2: LGHNA, YNFKEQ. V dropped 4 bases and J dropped 7 bases, with 13 bases sitting between them. The CDR3 nucleotides are TGTGCCAGCAGCCCTGAACCAACAGGCGGGGAGCTGTTTTTT. Its protein is CASSPEPTGGELFF.